This TCR beta chain comes out of a study of shared clonotypes between healthy human individuals. General study findings and limits: Compared with memory subsets, naive subsets generally had larger estimated richness. Large depth notwithstanding, sorted-subset sequencing proved incomplete by rarefaction.

The CDR3 covers 11 residues. CDR1 is LNHDA, CDR2 SQIVND, per germline (reference sequence). Trimming removed 4 bases from V and 8 bases from J, with 6 bases in between. When replicate PCRs were run on sorted subsets, they used roughly 0.2 ug DNA, around 33,000 T cell genomes. Profiling relied on immunoSEQ multiplex PCR, and the TCRdb table lists in-frame clones only, not all of them. The sample records roughly 2.6 million clones, more than 80% being singletons. Note on this clone: What it binds is unknown.

This clonotype was sampled from a man between 18 and 35 years old in good health. Material: naive CD4+ T cells sorted from blood. As to subset: CD45RA+ positively selected. The chain is built from TRBV19 and TRBJ2-1; D is ambiguous. The CDR3 nucleotides are TGTGCCAGTAGTAAGCTCGATGAGCAGTTCTTC. Residues: CASSKLDEQFF.